The 7 T cell receptor beta chains in this list originate from one sample, sequenced in a study of human T cells and chemical hapten exposure. TCRdb recomputed calls from the RACE reads with MiXCR, one row per CDR3 protein. The table shows 35,000 to 50,000 distinct CDR3 sequences, with over 9.5% occurring only once. The time point: pre-sensitization, week 0. Noted treatment: therapeutic diphenylcyclopropenone sensitization with weekly scalp DPC. The sequencing used whole blood, collected in connection with sensitization to the hapten diphenylcyclopropenone (DPC). The receptors derive from a man aged 25-45 years with alopecia areata. Some clones in this sample may be carry-over from other donors' samples.

This clonotype was seen ten or more times. The rearrangement links TRBV5-1 to TRBJ2-3, with TRBD2 matching over 10 bases. The junction had 14 bases not matched to a gene; V was cut back by 4 bases and J by 6 bases. CDR3 length: 17 amino acids. Germline CDR1 reads SGHRS; CDR2 reads YFSETQ. DNA for the CDR3: TGCGCCAGCAGCAGAAGCGGGGGGGCCGTTTTAGCTGATACGCAGTATTTT. Translating gives CASSRSGGAVLADTQYF.

This clonotype has ten or more counts. The chain employs TRBV12-3 or TRBV12-4 and TRBJ2-2; 8 nucleotides line up with TRBD1. The ends lost 6 bases at V and 5 bases at J; junction bases unmatched: 5. The CDR3 runs 14 residues. The CDR3 protein is CASRVRQGTGELFF. CDR3 nucleotide sequence: TGTGCCAGCAGGGTCCGACAGGGGACCGGGGAGCTGTTTTTT.

This clonotype was found many times. The J gene is TRBJ2-7, the V gene TRBV7-3; D is unclear. The germline V and J ends were trimmed by 9 bases and 5 bases, with 17 bases remaining between them. Germline V CDR1 and CDR2: SGHTA, FQGTGA. This CDR3 spans 13 amino acids. For the CDR3, the DNA is TGTGCCAGTAGGTCCCCTGGGAAGGACGAGCAGTACTTC. It yields the protein CASRSPGKDEQYF.

This clonotype has ten or more counts. The chain has TRBV5-1 and TRBJ2-2, with D perhaps matching TRBD1 (5 bases). V was clipped by 1 base and J by 7 bases, with 11 bases between them. Germline lookup yields CDR1 SGHRS and CDR2 YFSETQ. The CDR3 totals 14 residues. CDR3 DNA: TGCGCCAGCAGCTTGACCCAGGGTATCGGGGAGCTGTTTTTT. Protein product: CASSLTQGIGELFF.

V usage is TRBV28 and J usage is TRBJ2-7; D possibly uses TRBD1 or TRBD2 (5 bases each). This CDR3 has 15 residues. V was clipped by 11 bases and J by 1 base, with 21 bases between them. Germline loops: CDR1 MDHEN, CDR2 SYDVKM. Here the CDR3 reads CAAPPLGPSSYEQYV. DNA for the CDR3: TGTGCCGCACCTCCACTGGGACCTAGTTCCTACGAGCAGTACGTC.

J is TRBJ2-3 and V is TRBV10-1; the D is unclear. Germline CDR1 and CDR2: WNHNN and SYGVQD (reference sequence). This CDR3 has 14 amino acids. Trimming left V 2 bases short and J 5 bases short, with 11 bases between. CDR3 protein: CASSENQDVDTQYF. CDR3 DNA sequence: TGCGCCAGCAGTGAGAACCAGGACGTAGATACGCAGTATTTT.

This clonotype was seen many times. This chain links TRBV7-9 with TRBJ1-4, with D unclear. Deletions cut 0 bases from V and 10 bases from J, with 15 bases between. CDR3 length equals 15 residues. Germline CDR1 reads SEHNR; CDR2 reads FQNEAQ (reference sequence). The CDR3 DNA follows: TGTGCCAGCAGCTTAGCGCTGGAGGGAAGCGGAAAACTGTTTTTT. It specifies CASSLALEGSGKLFF.